Given below is one TCR beta chain in context. Its specificity is unknown. This entry comes from a study of shared clonotypes between healthy human individuals. From germline, CDR1 is SEHNR and CDR2 FQNEAQ (reference sequence). Trimming stripped 1 base from V and 10 bases from J, with 8 bases between. The CDR3 totals 12 residues. Clones were sequenced by immunoSEQ multiplex PCR, and TCRdb holds only the in-frame ones, with some missing. The table includes hundreds of thousands of clones, 96% detected once. Study findings and constraints: Generation probabilities were higher for clonotypes shared across all four sorted-subset donors than for unshared ones.

This chain joins TRBV7-9 and TRBJ2-1; D is ambiguous. This receptor was taken from a man in his thirties or forties in good health. The sample taken for sequencing was memory CD8+ T cells sorted from blood. Subset: CD45RO+ cells pooled with CCR7-negative TemRA cells. CDR3 DNA sequence: TGTGCCAGCAGCTTAGTAGGCGCGGAGCAGTTCTTC. This encodes CASSLVGAEQFF.